This TCR beta chain is drawn from a study of metastatic and nonmetastatic thyroid tumors. Study as a whole: Repertoires from malignant and benign thyroid patients were compared across blood and tumor or nodule tissue.

Whole-study results and caveats: For both blood and tumor, malignant thyroid tumors reportedly showed significantly higher TCR beta diversity than benign nodules did.

Germline-derived CDR1 and CDR2 are MNHEY and SVGEGT. V dropped 4 bases and J dropped 1; count of bases not matched to a gene: 2. The CDR3 loop spans 15 amino acids. Per the original methods: The study's classifier, a distant-metastasis tool for papillary thyroid cancer, was built using CDR3 differences across clinicopathological groups. Using MiXCR, TCRdb reanalyzed the PCR reads. These V and J calls originate from TCRdb's pipeline instead of the authors' own analysis. There are 34,000 or so clones in the sample; less than 20% occur only once, and around 3.7% lies in the top ten. Each patient went into thyroid surgery without having received any treatment. This clone was detected ten times or more. Its cognate antigen is unknown.

The chain recombines TRBV6-2 or TRBV6-3 with TRBJ2-7, with 12 bases that match TRBD2. The sequencing sample was made of blood. The source is a female donor with papillary thyroid cancer or a benign thyroid nodule (not recorded which). Some clones in this sample may be carry-over from other donors' samples. The CDR3 protein is CASSWGLAGSYEQYF. The CDR3 DNA sequence: TGTGCCAGCAGTTGGGGACTAGCGGGTTCCTACGAGCAGTACTTC.